The clone carrying this TCR beta chain was seen only once. This sample was included in a study of cytomegalovirus exposure and HLA in healthy donors. The primer mix had 60 Vbeta and 13 Jbeta primers. Measured with immunoSEQ multiplex PCR; TCRdb has only the in-frame clones, and not every one. The sample carries almost 200,000 clones, roughly 85% recorded once. CDR1 is SGHKS and CDR2 is YYEKEE in the germline V gene (reference sequence). V dropped 4 bases and J dropped 6 bases, with 9 bases sitting between them. CDR3 length: 12 amino acids. Sequencing input: PBMCs. The receptor was isolated from a woman aged 25 to 45 in good health and CMV-seropositive. This chain connects TRBV5-5 to TRBJ2-3; D is perhaps TRBD1 (6 bases). CDR3 bases: TGTGCCAGCAGCCTCCAGGGGGATACGCAGTATTTT. Amino acids: CASSLQGDTQYF.